This T cell receptor beta chain is from a study of glioma-infiltrating T cells. Study results and caveats: Very few CDR3 sequences were shared between tissue and blood.

TCR alpha and beta CDR3 regions were amplified from RNA using iRepertoire nested multiplex PCR. A single record per CDR3 protein comes from TCRdb applying MiXCR to the multiplex PCR reads. The sample lists approximately 93,000 distinct CDR3 sequences, 35% to 50% occurring once. The table lists this clonotype with many counts. Its target is not known. Germline-derived CDR1 and CDR2 are SGHTA and FQGNSA. Between the trimmed V and J ends, which lost 5 bases and 2 bases, there was a span of 5 bases. CDR3 length: 12 residues. This TCR was sampled from a human donor with low-grade glioma or glioblastoma, undergoing nonglioma brain surgery, or in good health (not recorded which). Sequenced material: glioma tissue, nonneoplastic brain tissue, or PBMCs (not recorded which). The J gene is TRBJ2-3, the V gene TRBV7-2, with no clear D. The CDR3 DNA reads TGTGCCAGCAGCCAGTACACAGATACGCAGTATTTT. This sequence encodes CASSQYTDTQYF. The whole variable domain, remainder taken from reference TRBV7-2 and TRBJ2-3, is GAGVSQSPSNKVTEKGKDVELRCDPISGHTALYWYRQSLGQGLEFLIYFQGNSAPDKSGLPSDRFSAERTGGSVSTLTIQRTQQEDSAVYLCASSQYTDTQYFGPGTRLTVL.